The rows below give T cell receptor beta chains drawn from one sample of a study of control samples from healthy donors and cancer patients. Profiling relied on immunoSEQ multiplex PCR, and the TCRdb table lists in-frame clones only, not all of them. Found here are 100,000 to 150,000 clones, 90% of them singletons; the top ten hold over 2%. Specimen: blood. Receptors originate from a man between 18 and 35 years old in good health. Each CDR3 is given with its conserved first and last residue. The D gene is left open where the match is weak. Clone sizes are given selectively: once, few, many, or a class where the clone is expanded.

len,j_gene,d_gene,v_gene,abundance,CDR3nt,CDR3aa
13,TRBJ2-1,NA,TRBV7-3,few,TGTGCCAGCAGCCACTCCCCCAACAATGAGCAGTTCTTC,CASSHSPNNEQFF
13,TRBJ2-3,TRBD1,TRBV12-3/TRBV12-4,NA,TGTGCCAGCAGCCGGGACAGGGGAGATACGCAGTATTTT,CASSRDRGDTQYF
15,TRBJ2-1,TRBD2,TRBV10-3,NA,TGTGCCATCAGTGAAGGACTAGGCTCCTACAATGAGCAGTTCTTC,CAISEGLGSYNEQFF
12,TRBJ1-1,NA,TRBV19,NA,TGTGCCACCAGCTCGGCCGTCGCTGAAGCTTTCTTT,CATSSAVAEAFF
17,TRBJ2-7,NA,TRBV4-1,few,TGCGCCAGCAGCCAAGTAAGCACGGAGGTTTACCCCTACGAGCAGTACTTC,CASSQVSTEVYPYEQYF
15,TRBJ2-1,NA,TRBV7-9,NA,TGTGCCAGCAGCTTACAGGGGTTTTCCTACAATGAGCAGTTCTTC,CASSLQGFSYNEQFF
17,TRBJ2-1,NA,TRBV3-1/TRBV3-2,NA,TGTGCCAGCAGCCAAGGTGGGCGGGGAAGCTCCTACAATGAGCAGTTCTTC,CASSQGGRGSSYNEQFF
17,TRBJ1-6,NA,TRBV27,NA,TGTGCCAGCAGTTCAGGACCCCCCTCCTTCTATAATTCACCCCTCCACTTT,CASSSGPPSFYNSPLHF
14,TRBJ2-7,NA,TRBV7-8,once,TGTGCCAGCAGCTTAGTAGCAGGGAGCTACGAGCAGTACTTC,CASSLVAGSYEQYF
13,TRBJ1-1,TRBD1,TRBV10-2,NA,TGCGCCAGCAGGACAGGGTCTAACACTGAAGCTTTCTTT,CASRTGSNTEAFF
16,TRBJ1-4,TRBD1,TRBV6-4,NA,TGTGCCAGCACTATAGGACAGGAAGCAACTAATGAAAAACTGTTTTTT,CASTIGQEATNEKLFF
16,TRBJ2-5,NA,TRBV24-1,NA,TGTGCCACCAGTGATAGGGCATTCAGCGGCGGGGAGACCCAGTACTTC,CATSDRAFSGGETQYF
16,TRBJ1-5,TRBD1,TRBV11-2,once,TGTGCCAGCACCTCTAGGCACACAGGGGCCAATCAGCCCCAGCATTTT,CASTSRHTGANQPQHF
18,TRBJ2-1,NA,TRBV15,NA,TGTGCCACCAGCAGAGTGACCTTAGGAACTGCCCCGGGCAATGAGCAGTTCTTC,CATSRVTLGTAPGNEQFF
17,TRBJ2-3,NA,TRBV30,NA,TGTGCCTGGATACCGGGCTACGGGCGGCCCCGGTCAGATACGCAGTATTTT,CAWIPGYGRPRSDTQYF
13,TRBJ2-2,NA,TRBV7-8,NA,TGTGCCAGCGACAGATCGAACACCGGGGAGCTGTTTTTT,CASDRSNTGELFF
15,TRBJ2-1,NA,TRBV7-9,NA,TGTGCCAGCAGTTGGGACTCGCAAAGTTCTAATGAGCAGTTCTTC,CASSWDSQSSNEQFF
15,TRBJ1-2,TRBD1,TRBV2,NA,TGTGCCAGCAGTGACCGGACAGGGGGCGACTATGGCTACACCTTC,CASSDRTGGDYGYTF
14,TRBJ2-7,TRBD1,TRBV11-1,NA,TGTGCCAGCAGACCACAGGGGGAGCCCTACGAGCAGTACTTC,CASRPQGEPYEQYF
13,TRBJ2-3,NA,TRBV10-1,NA,TGCGCCAGCAGTGAATCCGGACCAGATACGCAGTATTTT,CASSESGPDTQYF